Below are 24 T cell receptor beta chains sequenced from a single sample in a study of T cell responses to AZD1222 COVID-19 vaccine. Measured with immunoSEQ multiplex PCR; TCRdb has only the in-frame clones, and not every one. Here the sample spans about 120,000 clones, more than 80% being singletons. Specimen: peripheral blood, collected on day 0 of AZD1222 vaccination. These receptors originate from an adult in good health.

V and J are TRBV5-1 and TRBJ2-5; weak D call: TRBD1 (5 bases). Trimming pared 3 bases from V and 0 bases from J, leaving 12 bases between. Germline V gene sequence: CDR1 SGHRS, CDR2 YFSETQ. The CDR3 is 15 amino acids. The CDR3 here is CASSWERQYQETQYF. CDR3 nucleotides: TGCGCCAGCAGCTGGGAACGACAGTACCAAGAGACCCAGTACTTC.

V usage is TRBV2 and J usage is TRBJ1-5; D is possibly TRBD1 (5 bases). The CDR3 runs 15 residues. Trimming stripped 4 bases from V and 5 bases from J, with 15 bases between. Germline assignment: CDR1 SNHLY and CDR2 FYNNEI. The CDR3 nucleotides are TGTGCCAGCAGTGCTCGGGGGAGGGGCGATCAGCCCCAGCATTTT. Protein product: CASSARGRGDQPQHF.

The chain joins TRBV5-1 to TRBJ1-5; D is ambiguous. The CDR3 has 15 amino acids. V was trimmed by 2 bases and J by 3 bases, leaving 12 bases between them. Germline V gene sequence: CDR1 SGHRS, CDR2 YFSETQ. The chain's CDR3 is CASSLEGRANQPQHF. The CDR3 DNA sequence: TGCGCCAGCAGCTTAGAGGGTCGGGCCAATCAGCCCCAGCATTTT.

This chain connects TRBV2 to TRBJ1-4; D is uncertain. Germline CDR1 is SNHLY and CDR2 is FYNNEI. Trimming removed 4 bases from V and 8 bases from J, with 11 bases in between. This CDR3 has 13 amino acids. CDR3 residues: CASSVSGREKLFF. DNA of the CDR3: TGTGCCAGCAGTGTATCAGGAAGGGAAAAACTGTTTTTT.

The chain combines TRBV21-1 with TRBJ1-3. TRBV21-1 constitutes a pseudogene. CDR3 length: 15 amino acids. CDR3 sequence reads: CASSKEKVPGNTIYF. CDR3 sequence (DNA): TGTGCCAGCAGCAAAGAGAAGGTTCCTGGAAACACCATATATTTT.

The chain links TRBV19 to TRBJ1-5; weak D call: TRBD1 (5 bases). Germline V gene lookup returns CDR1 LNHDA and CDR2 SQIVND (reference sequence). CDR3 length: 14 residues. Trimming cost V 2 bases and J 3 bases, with 8 bases left between them. DNA of the CDR3: TGTGCCAGTAGTATAATAGGGGACAATCAGCCCCAGCATTTT. It translates to CASSIIGDNQPQHF.

The CDR3 nucleotides read TGTGCCAGCAGCCTCCCCCGTGGGACTAATGAAAAACTGTTTTTT. Amino acid sequence: CASSLPRGTNEKLFF. The chain joins TRBV7-9 to TRBJ1-4, with D unclear. Germline CDR1 reads SEHNR; CDR2 reads FQNEAQ (reference sequence). CDR3 size: 15 residues. Trimming took off 5 bases at V and 2 bases at J, with 12 bases between the two ends.

This clone occurred once. The J gene is TRBJ1-2, the V gene TRBV28; no definite D call. Germline V lookup: CDR1 MDHEN, CDR2 SYDVKM. There are 14 residues in the CDR3. V was trimmed by 6 bases and J by 3 bases, leaving 14 bases between them. CDR3 residues: CASSRGQSDYGYTF. Written as DNA, the CDR3 is TGTGCCAGCAGCCGCGGCCAGAGCGACTATGGCTACACCTTC.

This clone was found many times. The gene calls are TRBV12-3 or TRBV12-4 and TRBJ2-2; TRBD1 might be the D (6 bases). The CDR3 is 13 amino acids. V lost 3 bases and J 4 bases, leaving 6 bases between the germline ends. CDR3 amino acids: CASSLTGTGELFF. The DNA for the CDR3 is TGTGCCAGCAGTTTGACAGGCACCGGGGAGCTGTTTTTT.

Only one count was recorded for this clone. The chain carries TRBV21-1 and TRBJ2-6; the table names TRBD1, a call not compared with the DNA. TRBV21-1 is deemed a pseudogene. CDR3 length: 18 amino acids. The chain's CDR3 is CASSKDIRQGAGANVLTF. The CDR3, as DNA: TGTGCCAGCAGCAAAGACATAAGGCAGGGGGCCGGGGCCAACGTCCTGACTTTC.

This chain joins TRBV2 and TRBJ1-1, with 7 bases fitting TRBD1. Germline loops: CDR1 SNHLY, CDR2 FYNNEI. The CDR3 covers 14 residues. After removal of 6 bases from V and 1 base from J, the junction contained 5 bases not matched to a gene. The CDR3 reads CASSPGQRNTEAFF. The CDR3 bases are TGTGCCAGCAGCCCGGGACAGAGGAACACTGAAGCTTTCTTT.

V usage is TRBV10-2 and J usage is TRBJ2-7, with 9 bases lining up with TRBD1. The CDR3 runs 17 residues. CDR1 is WSHSY and CDR2 is SAAADI in the germline V gene. The V segment lost 3 bases and the J segment 3 bases; nucleotides outside the gene matches: 12. The CDR3 region is CASSENRGLTVGYEQYF. In nucleotides, the CDR3 is TGCGCCAGCAGTGAAAACAGGGGGCTAACGGTCGGCTACGAGCAGTACTTC.

The chain carries TRBV7-2 and TRBJ1-4, with 9 bases that match TRBD1. CDR1 SGHTA and CDR2 FQGNSA come from the germline V gene. The CDR3 runs to 14 residues. J lost 5 bases, V lost 6 bases, and 4 bases had no gene match. In DNA form, the CDR3 reads TGTGCCAGCAGTTCGACAGGGGGAAATGAAAAACTGTTTTTT. This gives the protein CASSSTGGNEKLFF.

The chain couples TRBV15 to TRBJ2-2, with TRBD2 as a possible D gene (5 bases). Trimming took off 0 bases at V and 6 bases at J, with 11 bases between the two ends. The CDR3 length is 15 residues. The V gene's germline CDR1 is LNHNV and CDR2 YYDKDF (reference sequence). The CDR3 loop reads CATSRDGGMSGELFF. As DNA, the CDR3 is TGTGCCACCAGCAGAGATGGAGGCATGTCCGGGGAGCTGTTTTTT. Supplemented by reference TRBV15 and TRBJ2-2, the full variable domain reads DAMVIQNPRYQVTQFGKPVTLSCSQTLNHNVMYWYQQKSSQAPKLLFHYYDKDFNNEADTPDNFQSRRPNTSFCFLDIRSPGLGDTAMYLCATSRDGGMSGELFFGEGSRLTVL.

This chain connects TRBV5-1 to TRBJ2-7; a possible D gene is TRBD2 (5 bases). V lost 2 bases and J 1 base, leaving 10 bases between the germline ends. This CDR3 has 14 amino acids. Per germline, CDR1 SGHRS and CDR2 YFSETQ. For the CDR3, the DNA is TGCGCCAGCAGCTTCGGGGATGTATCCTACGAGCAGTACTTC. As protein: CASSFGDVSYEQYF.

The gene calls are TRBV7-6 and TRBJ2-7; maybe TRBD1 (5 bases). Germline V lookup: CDR1 SGHVS, CDR2 FNYEAQ. Trimming took 4 bases from V and 2 from J, leaving 21 bases between them. The CDR3 spans 17 residues. DNA for the CDR3: TGTGCCAGCAGCTCCCAATTTATTCAGGGTAATCCCTACGAGCAGTACTTC. Its protein product is CASSSQFIQGNPYEQYF.

The genes are TRBV10-2 and TRBJ2-2, with TRBD1 as a possible D gene (5 bases). V lost 3 bases and J 3 bases, leaving 17 bases between the germline ends. The CDR3 consists of 17 residues. The germline gives CDR1 WSHSY, CDR2 SAAADI. In DNA form, the CDR3 reads TGCGCCAGCAGTGAAACCCGCAGGGTAATGGACACCGGGGAGCTGTTTTTT. It yields the protein CASSETRRVMDTGELFF.

This chain uses TRBV19 with TRBJ1-1; no definite D call. The CDR3 runs to 14 residues. Per germline, CDR1 LNHDA and CDR2 SQIVND (reference sequence). V was trimmed by 4 bases and J by 0 bases, leaving 9 bases between them. CDR3 sequence: CASSTSTLNTEAFF. The CDR3 bases are TGTGCCAGTAGTACCTCGACCTTGAACACTGAAGCTTTCTTT.

V is TRBV4-2 and J is TRBJ1-1; no reliable D call. Germline V gene sequence: CDR1 LGHNA, CDR2 YNFKEQ. This CDR3 is 13 amino acids long. Trimming took off 4 bases at V and 1 base at J, with 7 bases between the two ends. For the CDR3, the DNA is TGTGCCAGCAGCCCGGACCCGAACACTGAAGCTTTCTTT. This encodes CASSPDPNTEAFF.

V usage is TRBV3-1 (or the pseudogene TRBV3-2) and J usage is TRBJ1-3; 8 nucleotides line up with TRBD1. The CDR3 is 15 residues long. CDR1 LGHDT and CDR2 YNNKEL come from the germline V gene (reference sequence). J was trimmed by 4 bases and V by 0 bases; bases with no gene match: 2. CDR3: CASSQEGTGGNTIYF. Written as DNA, the CDR3 is TGTGCCAGCAGCCAAGAGGGGACAGGAGGAAACACCATATATTTT.

V and J are TRBV29-1 and TRBJ1-2, with a tentative D call TRBD1 (5 bases). The CDR3 is 11 residues long. Germline CDR1 reads SQVTM; CDR2 reads ANQGSEA. The V gene lost 5 bases and the J gene lost 6 bases, with 10 bases spanning the gap. The CDR3 nucleotides read TGCAGCGTTTTTGGGGGGGATGGCTACACCTTC. Its translation is CSVFGGDGYTF. Combining the CDR3 with reference TRBV29-1 and TRBJ1-2 gives the whole variable domain SAVISQKPSRDICQRGTSLTIQCQVDSQVTMMFWYRQQPGQSLTLIATANQGSEATYESGFVIDKFPISRPNLTFSTLTVSNMSPEDSSIYLCSVFGGDGYTFGSGTRLTVV.

This rearrangement joins TRBV19 to TRBJ1-2; weak D call: TRBD1 (6 bases). V was pared by 7 bases and J by 8 bases, with 14 bases between. The germline V gene encodes CDR1 LNHDA and CDR2 SQIVND (reference sequence). The CDR3 totals 12 residues. As DNA, the CDR3 is TGTGCCAGTAACCAGGGGAGGGGAGGCTACACCTTC. Translated: CASNQGRGGYTF.

The rearrangement links TRBV30 to TRBJ1-1; no firm D call. The CDR3 totals 15 residues. Germline CDR1 reads GTSNPN; CDR2 reads SVGIG (reference sequence). V lost 3 bases, J lost 0 bases, and 14 bases lay in between. CDR3 sequence reads: CAWSSMGKLNTEAFF. CDR3 sequence (DNA): TGTGCCTGGAGCTCGATGGGCAAACTGAACACTGAAGCTTTCTTT.

CDR3 region: CASSLRAPGGADTQYF. Written as DNA, the CDR3 is TGTGCCAGCAGCTTACGGGCCCCAGGAGGGGCGGATACGCAGTATTTT. This chain uses TRBV7-8 with TRBJ2-3; possibly TRBD2 for D (6 bases). CDR3 length equals 16 residues. The germline V and J ends were trimmed by 2 bases and 6 bases, with 18 bases remaining between them. Germline values: CDR1 SGHVS, CDR2 FQNEAQ.